The 30 T cell receptor beta chains in this list originate from one sample, sequenced in a study of shared clonotypes between healthy human individuals. Some clones are missing from TCRdb's copy, which holds only in-frame ones; the method was immunoSEQ multiplex PCR. The sample shows about 1.1 million clones, 75% to 80% of them seen only once. The material sequenced was memory CD4+ T cells from PBMCs. Regarding subset: CD45RA-negative fraction. The origin of the receptors is a man between 18 and 35 years old in good health. Some clones in this sample may be carry-over from other donors' samples.

The rearrangement joins TRBV6-5 to TRBJ2-2; no reliable D call. Germline loops: CDR1 MNHEY, CDR2 SVGAGI. CDR3 length: 15 residues. Trimming pared 6 bases from V and 2 bases from J, leaving 13 bases between. CDR3: CASRQPGDNTGELFF. In DNA, the CDR3 is TGTGCCAGCAGACAACCGGGCGATAACACCGGGGAGCTGTTTTTT.

This clone was seen only a few times. The CDR3 DNA reads as TGTGCCAGCAGCTTAGCTAGCTCCTACAATGAGCAGTTCTTC. It codes for CASSLASSYNEQFF. The V gene is TRBV7-9, the J gene TRBJ2-1; D call uncertain. Trimming cost V 0 bases and J 0 bases, with 3 bases left between them. The germline V gene has CDR1 SEHNR and CDR2 FQNEAQ (reference sequence). The CDR3 is 14 amino acids.

This chain uses TRBV6-1 with TRBJ1-5; TRBD1 matches at 9 bases. The CDR3 runs to 16 residues. Germline V gene sequence: CDR1 MNHNS, CDR2 SASEGT. The J segment lost 0 bases and the V segment lost 3 bases, leaving 3 bases of the junction unmatched. The CDR3 loop is CASSDPGQGSNQPQHF. In nucleotides, the CDR3 is TGTGCCAGCAGTGACCCGGGACAGGGTAGCAATCAGCCCCAGCATTTT.

This chain connects TRBV7-2 to TRBJ2-7; 8 positions agree with TRBD1. Per the germline V gene, CDR1 is SGHTA and CDR2 is FQGNSA. The J segment lost 6 bases and the V segment lost 2 bases, leaving 6 bases of the junction unmatched. This CDR3 is built from 14 residues. The CDR3 DNA is TGTGCCAGCAGCTTAATCAGGGGGCTCTCCGAGCAGTACTTC. Translating gives CASSLIRGLSEQYF.

The chain uses TRBV10-3 and TRBJ1-4; D is perhaps TRBD1 (5 bases). The CDR3 runs 14 residues. CDR1 and CDR2 (germline): ENHRY, SYGVKD. The V and J ends lost 3 bases and 8 bases respectively, with 13 bases between them. The CDR3 protein is CAISDPRVEEKLFF. In DNA form, the CDR3 reads TGTGCCATCAGTGACCCCAGGGTAGAAGAAAAACTGTTTTTT.

V usage is TRBV6-4 and J usage is TRBJ2-5, with D perhaps TRBD1 (8 bases). The CDR3 loop spans 14 amino acids. V was pared by 7 bases and J by 4 bases, with 16 bases between. CDR1 is MRHNA, CDR2 SNTAGT, per germline. The CDR3 region has the DNA TGTGCCAGCACCCGACAGGGGAGGGGAGAGACCCAGTACTTC. It yields the protein CASTRQGRGETQYF.

This chain joins TRBV2 and TRBJ1-4, with D perhaps matching TRBD1 (5 bases). The germline gives CDR1 SNHLY, CDR2 FYNNEI. Trimming took off 1 base at V and 1 base at J, with 13 bases between the two ends. This CDR3 contains 17 residues. In DNA form, the CDR3 reads TGTGCCAGCAGTGAAGGGGCCAGGGCCTTAACTAATGAAAAACTGTTTTTT. Translating it yields CASSEGARALTNEKLFF.

A word on this clone: This same CDR3 is encoded by further DNA sequences in the sample. The chain joins TRBV28 to TRBJ1-5, with TRBD1 as a possible D gene (6 bases). Germline CDR1 and CDR2: MDHEN and SYDVKM. The CDR3 consists of 15 residues. Trimming removed 2 bases at V and 1 base at J, with 9 bases between. The CDR3: CASSLGGSSNQPQHF. The CDR3 coding sequence is TGTGCCAGCAGTTTAGGGGGCTCGAGCAATCAGCCCCAGCATTTT.

The CDR3, as DNA: TGTGCCAGCTCACCTTCGGGGACAGGGGGTTGGGAGCAGTTCTTC. Residues: CASSPSGTGGWEQFF. This chain uses TRBV18 with TRBJ2-1, with 11 bases aligning to TRBD1. The CDR3 runs to 15 residues. With V trimmed by 3 bases and J by 10 bases, 8 bases remained unmatched. Germline V gene sequence: CDR1 KGHSH, CDR2 LQKENI.

Worth noting for this clone: Being one base from a much bigger clone, this may be a read error. The CDR3 loop reads CASRLLAGSSCNEQFF. The DNA of the CDR3 is TGTGCCAGCAGACTTCTAGCGGGAAGCTCCTGCAATGAGCAGTTCTTC. V gene TRBV7-2 combines with J gene TRBJ2-1; 9 bases align to TRBD2. This CDR3 has 16 residues. CDR1 is SGHTA, CDR2 FQGNSA, per germline.

DNA for the CDR3: TGTGCCGGCTCGGACAGCTACTATGGCTACACCTTC. This encodes CAGSDSYYGYTF. The V call is TRBV28, the J call TRBJ1-2; maybe TRBD1 (6 bases). V shed 11 bases and J shed 3 bases, with 13 bases lying between them. Germline CDR1 reads MDHEN; CDR2 reads SYDVKM. This CDR3 is 12 amino acids long.

The chain couples TRBV2 to TRBJ1-2, with D uncertain. Trimming pared 4 bases from V and 3 bases from J, leaving 6 bases between. Germline V gene sequence: CDR1 SNHLY, CDR2 FYNNEI. The CDR3 runs 12 residues. The CDR3 sequence: CASSALDYGYTF. The DNA for the CDR3 is TGTGCCAGCAGTGCTTTGGACTATGGCTACACCTTC.

CDR3 DNA: TGCGCCAGCACCAAGACAAGCGGAACCAATGAGCAGTTCTTC. Amino acid sequence: CASTKTSGTNEQFF. The rearrangement joins TRBV5-1 to TRBJ2-1; a possible D gene is TRBD2 (5 bases). Trimming removed 6 bases from V and 6 bases from J, with 16 bases in between. The CDR3 consists of 14 residues. Germline V gives CDR1 SGHRS, CDR2 YFSETQ.

This clone appeared once. The chain couples TRBV28 to TRBJ2-3, with TRBD1 as a possible D gene (6 bases). This CDR3 is built from 15 residues. Germline lookup yields CDR1 MDHEN and CDR2 SYDVKM. V shed 5 bases and J shed 0 bases, with 12 bases lying between them. DNA of the CDR3: TGTGCCAGCAGTACCGGACAGCCAAGCACAGATACGCAGTATTTT. Protein sequence: CASSTGQPSTDTQYF.

The chain joins TRBV9 to TRBJ2-5; weak D call: TRBD1 (5 bases). V was shortened by 2 bases and J by 4 bases, with 15 bases between the two germline ends. The germline gives CDR1 SGDLS, CDR2 YYNGEE. The CDR3 is 15 amino acids. CDR3 coding DNA: TGTGCCAGCAGCGTGCTCCAGGGATTATCAGAGACCCAGTACTTC. Amino acid sequence: CASSVLQGLSETQYF.

The chain couples TRBV6-5 to TRBJ1-5, with 10 bases fitting TRBD1. Per the germline V gene, CDR1 is MNHEY and CDR2 is SVGAGI. The V and J ends lost 4 bases and 5 bases, in that order; junction bases with no gene match: 5. This CDR3 contains 15 residues. The CDR3 DNA reads TGTGCCAGCAGTTCCGACAGGGGGCGGGATCAGCCCCAGCATTTT. Protein product: CASSSDRGRDQPQHF.

The chain combines TRBV5-6 with TRBJ2-3; D is unclear. The CDR3 loop spans 16 amino acids. The germline V gene has CDR1 SGHDT and CDR2 YYEEEE. V was cut by 1 base and J by 10 bases, with 22 bases left in between. The CDR3 spells CASSLLPAVQNGPQYF. The CDR3 DNA reads TGTGCCAGCAGCTTGTTGCCGGCGGTTCAGAATGGTCCGCAGTATTTT.

This sequence joins TRBV30 and TRBJ1-1; D may be TRBD1 (6 bases). V lost 1 base and J 5 bases, leaving 11 bases between the germline ends. This CDR3 region has 13 residues. Per the germline V gene, CDR1 is GTSNPN and CDR2 is SVGIG (reference sequence). CDR3 DNA sequence: TGTGCCTGGAGTGCGGCAGGGGTTACTGAAGCTTTCTTT. It codes for CAWSAAGVTEAFF.

The rearrangement links TRBV27 to TRBJ1-2; 8 positions agree with TRBD1. Germline loops: CDR1 MNHEY, CDR2 SMNVEV (reference sequence). The CDR3 sequence is 13 residues long. V was pared by 2 bases and J by 8 bases, with 4 bases of the junction left unmatched. The CDR3 is CASSLRTGRGYTF. The CDR3 DNA follows: TGTGCCAGCAGTTTAAGGACAGGGAGAGGCTACACCTTC.

The rearrangement joins TRBV6-5 to TRBJ2-3, with D unclear. CDR3 length: 13 amino acids. The germline V gene has CDR1 MNHEY and CDR2 SVGAGI. Deletions cut 5 bases from V and 1 base from J, with 7 bases between. CDR3: CASSEDRTDTQYF. The CDR3 DNA reads as TGTGCCAGCAGTGAGGACCGCACAGATACGCAGTATTTT.

This clone was found a few times. The gene calls are TRBV2 and TRBJ2-2; 8 bases are a match to TRBD2. This CDR3 has 15 amino acids. The junction had 6 bases not matched to a gene; V was cut back by 4 bases and J by 5 bases. Germline CDR1 reads SNHLY; CDR2 reads FYNNEI. The CDR3 DNA is TGTGCCAGCAGTGGAGGTCGGGAGGGTACCGGGGAGCTGTTTTTT. This encodes CASSGGREGTGELFF.

V is TRBV14 and J is TRBJ2-3, with D perhaps TRBD2 (6 bases). The CDR3 has 16 amino acids. From germline, CDR1 is SGHDN and CDR2 FVKESK. Trimming shortened V by 4 bases and J by 3 bases, and 17 bases separated the two germline ends. The CDR3 is CASSPLGRGRTDTQYF. The DNA for the CDR3 is TGTGCCAGCAGCCCTTTGGGGCGGGGAAGAACAGATACGCAGTATTTT.

The chain couples TRBV18 to TRBJ2-2, with 9 positions matching TRBD2. The CDR3 has 16 amino acids. Germline CDR1 and CDR2: KGHSH and LQKENI. The ends lost 0 bases at V and 4 bases at J; junction bases unmatched: 3. CDR3 residues: CASSPPIAGATGELFF. The CDR3 DNA reads TGTGCCAGCTCACCACCGATAGCGGGGGCCACCGGGGAGCTGTTTTTT. Full variable domain (rest looked up from reference TRBV18 and TRBJ2-2): NAGVMQNPRHLVRRRGQEARLRCSPMKGHSHVYWYRQLPEEGLKFMVYLQKENIIDESGMPKERFSAEFPKEGPSILRIQQVVRGDSAAYFCASSPPIAGATGELFFGEGSRLTVL.

The V gene is TRBV28, the J gene TRBJ1-2; the match to TRBD1 covers 10 bases. V was clipped by 5 bases and J by 7 bases; unmatched bases: 7. Germline assignment: CDR1 MDHEN and CDR2 SYDVKM. The CDR3 contains 14 residues. This chain's CDR3 is CASSLRQGARGYTF. CDR3 in DNA: TGTGCCAGCAGTCTCCGACAGGGGGCGCGTGGCTACACCTTC.

The rearrangement uses TRBV27 and TRBJ1-2; D call uncertain. The germline V and J ends were trimmed by 3 bases and 4 bases, with 15 bases remaining between them. Germline loops: CDR1 MNHEY, CDR2 SMNVEV (reference sequence). The CDR3 consists of 15 residues. The CDR3 sequence is CASSLRRSWGYGYTF. CDR3 DNA: TGTGCCAGCAGTTTGAGGAGGAGCTGGGGCTATGGCTACACCTTC.

The V call is TRBV10-3, the J call TRBJ1-1; D remains ambiguous. The V end lost 8 bases, the J end lost 1 base, and 11 bases lay between the germline ends. CDR1 is ENHRY, CDR2 SYGVKD, per germline. This CDR3 is built from 13 residues. CDR3 protein: CAIESDGNTEAFF. DNA of the CDR3: TGTGCCATCGAGAGCGACGGGAACACTGAAGCTTTCTTT.

The chain joins TRBV4-3 to TRBJ1-6; no firm D call. Trimming removed 0 bases at V and 8 bases at J, with 8 bases between. The CDR3 has 14 amino acids. CDR1 LGHNA and CDR2 YSLEER come from the germline V gene. The CDR3 sequence: CASSQDRADSPLHF. CDR3 in DNA: TGCGCCAGCAGCCAAGATCGGGCCGATTCACCCCTCCACTTT.

The sample holds many counts of this clone. The gene calls are TRBV27 and TRBJ2-3; 10 bases agree with TRBD1. The CDR3 extends over 15 amino acids. CDR1 and CDR2 from the germline V gene are MNHEY and SMNVEV (reference sequence). Unmatched junction bases numbered 6, after V lost 5 bases and J lost 4 bases. The CDR3 protein is CASSPTGGGADTQYF. CDR3 DNA: TGTGCCAGCAGTCCGACAGGGGGCGGCGCAGATACGCAGTATTTT.

There are a few counts of this clone. This rearrangement joins TRBV11-1 to TRBJ1-1; no clear D gene. The CDR3 sequence is 15 residues long. V lost 0 bases, J lost 1 base, and 9 bases lay in between. Germline CDR1 reads SGHAT; CDR2 reads FQDESV (reference sequence). CDR3 amino acids: CASSLARTGNTEAFF. DNA for the CDR3: TGTGCCAGCAGCTTAGCCAGGACGGGGAACACTGAAGCTTTCTTT.

This chain links TRBV7-3 with TRBJ2-7; a possible D gene is TRBD1 (6 bases). The germline CDR1 and CDR2 sequences are SGHTA and FQGTGA. Trimming removed 3 bases from V and 3 bases from J, with 12 bases in between. This CDR3 has 14 residues. This chain's CDR3 is CASSFRTADYEQYF. The DNA of the CDR3 is TGTGCCAGCAGCTTCCGGACAGCGGACTACGAGCAGTACTTC.